This T cell receptor beta chain was identified during a study of T cells in Graves' hyperthyroidism and ophthalmopathy (dated by TCRdb to between 2018 and 2020). Some background on the complete study: Peripheral blood samples were taken at initial diagnosis, before any treatment was given. Once sampling was done, hyperthyroidism patients were given methimazole at a starting dose of 30 mg daily, whereas ophthalmopathy patients were given high-dose intravenous methylprednisolone. For training and testing, the 80 to 100 patients in the discovery cohort were randomly divided in a 7:3 ratio. TCR Vbeta CDR3 sequencing of approximately 140 peripheral blood samples (fewer than 45 ophthalmopathy, around 80 hyperthyroidism and roughly 17 progressor patients) is reported in the paper. Thyroid tissue and blood T-cell repertoires from six or seven Graves' hyperthyroidism patients were also compared in the study. Prospective prediction of ophthalmopathy was tested in an independent validation cohort of 18 to 20 hyperthyroidism patients and 17 patients who later progressed to ophthalmopathy. To identify TCR V-J signatures that set the groups apart, the researchers used a discovery cohort of roughly 100 patients, made up of 40 to 45 with Graves' ophthalmopathy and 55 to 65 with stable Graves' hyperthyroidism.

The TCR beta CDR3 regions were amplified from the RNA transcripts. A first-round RT-PCR of the TCR CDR3 used the HTBI primer set with the Qiagen OneStep RT-PCR kit. Libraries were constructed in a second round of multiplex PCR, after which size selection and purification were performed. Libraries were sequenced paired-end with 100 bp reads on an Illumina HiSeq2000. Turning to the authors' computational methods: SOAPnuke was used to process the raw data, with reads discarded if the reads contained adapters or uncalled bases, had a mean Phred below 15, or lacked an exact constant-primer or identifier match. COPE v1.2.5 was used to merge the high-quality paired reads, and each unique nucleotide sequence was defined as a clonotype. MiTCR v1.1 was used to align the clonotypes against IMGT TRBV, TRBD and TRBJ reference segments. The analysis included only V-J combinations with a frequency above 0.0001, which together covered around 99% of the repertoires. The TCS score was defined as the ratio of F50 (clonal expansion) to E x V (chaos), calculated using BLOSUM62-based TCRdist between CDR3 peptides within each V-J. Welch's t-statistics and random forest reduced approximately 520 V-J features to about 13, which were used in a naive Bayes classifier (R e1071). TCRdb trimmed the raw reads at Q25, called clones with MiXCR and kept productive beta chains. CDR3 protein sequences are deduplicated, and each keeps its most common genes and DNA. These V and J calls rely on TCRdb rather than the paper's analysis. The sample table records 300,000 to 450,000 distinct CDR3 sequences; more than 14% of these occur just once. The ten largest make up around 19% of the sample.

On this clonotype: Its binding antigen is unknown. The junction shows a germline mismatch at one end, possibly a read error.

Moderately to severely active disease, a Clinical Activity Score of at least 3, a NOSPECS grade of at least 4, and a duration under 3 months were present in ophthalmopathy patients. Patients with uncontrolled infections, other autoimmune diseases, pregnancy or lactation were excluded. Diagnoses relied on clinical symptoms, serum thyroxine and TRAb, thyroid ultrasound and orbital computed tomography. Ficoll-Paque density gradient centrifugation was used to isolate PBMCs from 8 to 10 ml of fresh peripheral blood. Trizol reagent was used to extract total RNA, and RNA quality was then checked on an Agilent 2100 Bioanalyzer. Broader findings and caveats from the paper: Most expanded thyroid clonotypes (frequency above 0.001) were also detected in blood, a finding suggesting that blood repertoires may reflect thyroid immune responses. In validation, the model predicted progression to ophthalmopathy with around 71% sensitivity and approximately 74% specificity, a median of around six months before onset. In cross-validation, a model built on a 13 V-J signature told ophthalmopathy apart from stable hyperthyroidism with approximately 90% sensitivity and roughly 83% specificity, and in testing the same model reached 80%/75%. No statistical method was used to set the sample size in advance, and investigators knew the group allocation.

The receptor was derived from a woman under 40 with Graves' ophthalmopathy. The sequencing sample was made of blood.

The nucleotide sequence reads TGTGCTAGCAGCCCGCTACAAGGGGGGATAAATGAGCAGTTCTTC. The translation is CASSPLQGGINEQFF. Rearrangement joined TRBV7-7 to TRBJ2-1, with the D gene tentatively TRBD1 or TRBD2, based on 6 matching bases in each. The CDR3 contains 15 residues, cysteine and phenylalanine counted. Just the 45-base CDR3 DNA is kept, in frame starting at base 1. Via the germline V gene (reference sequence), CDR1 is SSHAT and CDR2 FNYEAQ.